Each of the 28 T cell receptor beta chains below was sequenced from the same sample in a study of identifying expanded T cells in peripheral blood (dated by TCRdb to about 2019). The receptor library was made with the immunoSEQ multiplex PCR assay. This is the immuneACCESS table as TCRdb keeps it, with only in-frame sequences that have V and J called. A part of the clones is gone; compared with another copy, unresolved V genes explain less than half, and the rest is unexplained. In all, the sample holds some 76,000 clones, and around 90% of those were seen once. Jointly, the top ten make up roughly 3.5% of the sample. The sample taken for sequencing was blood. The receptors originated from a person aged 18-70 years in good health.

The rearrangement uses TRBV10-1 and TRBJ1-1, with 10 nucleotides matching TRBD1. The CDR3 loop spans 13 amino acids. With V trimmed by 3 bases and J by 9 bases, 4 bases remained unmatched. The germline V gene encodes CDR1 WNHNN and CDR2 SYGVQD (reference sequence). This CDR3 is CASSDPGQGKAFF. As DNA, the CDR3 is TGCGCCAGCAGTGACCCGGGACAGGGGAAAGCTTTCTTT.

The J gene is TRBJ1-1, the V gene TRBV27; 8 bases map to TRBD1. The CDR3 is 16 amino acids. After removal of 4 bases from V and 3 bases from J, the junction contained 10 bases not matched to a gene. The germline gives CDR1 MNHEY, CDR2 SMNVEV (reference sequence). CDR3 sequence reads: CASSSRTGMGDTEAFF. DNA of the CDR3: TGTGCCAGCAGTTCGCGGACAGGGATGGGAGACACTGAAGCTTTCTTT.

In DNA form, the CDR3 reads TGTGCCAGCTACCGGGGGGGAGGCAGTTCCTACGAGCAGTACTTC. Its translation: CASYRGGGSSYEQYF. The V gene is TRBV2, the J gene TRBJ2-7; 8 bases align to TRBD2. J lost 1 base, V lost 8 bases, and 10 bases had no gene match. The CDR3 consists of 15 residues. The germline V gene has CDR1 SNHLY and CDR2 FYNNEI. Using reference TRBV2 and TRBJ2-7 for the parts outside the CDR3, the full variable domain is EPEVTQTPSHQVTQMGQEVILRCVPISNHLYFYWYRQILGQKVEFLVSFYNNEISEKSEIFDDQFSVERPDGSNFTLKIRSTKLEDSAMYFCASYRGGGSSYEQYFGPGTRLTVT.

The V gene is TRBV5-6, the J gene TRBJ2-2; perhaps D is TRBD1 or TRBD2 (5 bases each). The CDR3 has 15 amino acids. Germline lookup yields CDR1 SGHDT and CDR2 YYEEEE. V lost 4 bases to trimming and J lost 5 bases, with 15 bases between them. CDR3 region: CASSRPGGLTGELFF. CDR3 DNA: TGTGCCAGCAGCCGCCCTGGGGGTTTAACCGGGGAGCTGTTTTTT.

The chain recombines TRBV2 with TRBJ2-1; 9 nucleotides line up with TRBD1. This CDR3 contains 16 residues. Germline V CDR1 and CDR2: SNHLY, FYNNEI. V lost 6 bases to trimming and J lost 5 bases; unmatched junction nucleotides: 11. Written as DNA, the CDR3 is TGTGCCAGCAGAATGACCGGGACAGGGAAGAACAATGAGCAGTTCTTC. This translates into CASRMTGTGKNNEQFF.

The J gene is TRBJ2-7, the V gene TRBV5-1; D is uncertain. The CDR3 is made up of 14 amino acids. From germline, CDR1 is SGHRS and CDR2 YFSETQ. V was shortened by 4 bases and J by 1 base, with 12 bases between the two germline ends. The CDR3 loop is CASSPGGVSYEQYF. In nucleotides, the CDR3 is TGCGCCAGCAGCCCTGGTGGGGTTTCCTACGAGCAGTACTTC.

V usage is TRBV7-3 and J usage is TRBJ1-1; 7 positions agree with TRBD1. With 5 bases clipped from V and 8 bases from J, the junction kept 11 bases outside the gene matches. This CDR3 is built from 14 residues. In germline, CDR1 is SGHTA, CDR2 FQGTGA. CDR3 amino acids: CASSINPGGQEAFF. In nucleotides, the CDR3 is TGTGCCAGCAGCATTAATCCAGGGGGGCAAGAAGCTTTCTTT. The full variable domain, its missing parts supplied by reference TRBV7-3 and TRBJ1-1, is GAGVSQTPSNKVTEKGKYVELRCDPISGHTALYWYRQSLGQGPEFLIYFQGTGAADDSGLPNDRFFAVRPEGSVSTLKIQRTERGDSAVYLCASSINPGGQEAFFGQGTRLTVV.

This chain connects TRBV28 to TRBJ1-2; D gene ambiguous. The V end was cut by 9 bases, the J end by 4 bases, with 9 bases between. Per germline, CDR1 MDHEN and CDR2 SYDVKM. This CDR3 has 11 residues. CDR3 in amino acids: CARFFFYGYTF. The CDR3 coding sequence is TGTGCCAGGTTTTTTTTCTATGGCTACACCTTC.

DNA for the CDR3: TGTGCCAGCAGTTTACCTTTCGGCCAGACGAACACCGGGGAGCTGTTTTTT. Its translation: CASSLPFGQTNTGELFF. V is TRBV28 and J is TRBJ2-2, with D unclear. There are 17 residues in the CDR3. Between the trimmed V and J ends, which lost 2 bases and 0 bases, there was a span of 13 bases. Germline CDR1 MDHEN, CDR2 SYDVKM. The full variable domain, completed using reference TRBV28 and TRBJ2-2, is DVKVTQSSRYLVKRTGEKVFLECVQDMDHENMFWYRQDPGLGLRLIYFSYDVKMKEKGDIPEGYSVSREKKERFSLILESASTNQTSMYLCASSLPFGQTNTGELFFGEGSRLTVL.

The CDR3 spells CASTNRNMNTEAFF. The CDR3 bases are TGTGCCAGCACCAACAGGAACATGAACACTGAAGCTTTCTTT. The rearrangement links TRBV6-5 to TRBJ1-1; a weak D match, TRBD1 (5 bases). Looked up from germline, CDR1 is MNHEY and CDR2 is SVGAGI. Deletions cut 7 bases from V and 0 bases from J, with 12 bases between. This CDR3 region has 14 residues.

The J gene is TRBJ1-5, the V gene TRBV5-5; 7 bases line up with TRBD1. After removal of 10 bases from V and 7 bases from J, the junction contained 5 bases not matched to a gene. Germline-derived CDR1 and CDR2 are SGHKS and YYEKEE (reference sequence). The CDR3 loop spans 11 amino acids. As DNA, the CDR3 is TGTGCCCCTCCAGGGGGACAGCCCCAGCATTTT. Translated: CAPPGGQPQHF.

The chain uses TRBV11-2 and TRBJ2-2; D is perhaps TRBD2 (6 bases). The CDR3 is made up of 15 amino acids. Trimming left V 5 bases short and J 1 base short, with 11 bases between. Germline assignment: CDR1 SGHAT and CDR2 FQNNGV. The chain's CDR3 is CASSARELNTGELFF. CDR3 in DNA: TGTGCCAGCAGCGCCCGGGAGCTGAACACCGGGGAGCTGTTTTTT.

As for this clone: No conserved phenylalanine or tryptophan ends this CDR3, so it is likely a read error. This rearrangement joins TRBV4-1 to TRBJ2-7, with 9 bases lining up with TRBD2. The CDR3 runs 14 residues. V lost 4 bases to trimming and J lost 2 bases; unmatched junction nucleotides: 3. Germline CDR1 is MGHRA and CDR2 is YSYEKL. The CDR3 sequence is CASSLGLAAYEQYL. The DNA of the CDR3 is TGCGCCAGCAGCCTGGGACTAGCCGCCTACGAGCAGTACCTC.

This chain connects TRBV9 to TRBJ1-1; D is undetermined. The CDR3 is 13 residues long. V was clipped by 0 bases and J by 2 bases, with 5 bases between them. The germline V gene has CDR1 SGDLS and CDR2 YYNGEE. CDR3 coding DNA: TGTGCCAGCAGCGTAGACGGAAACACTGAAGCTTTCTTT. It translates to CASSVDGNTEAFF.

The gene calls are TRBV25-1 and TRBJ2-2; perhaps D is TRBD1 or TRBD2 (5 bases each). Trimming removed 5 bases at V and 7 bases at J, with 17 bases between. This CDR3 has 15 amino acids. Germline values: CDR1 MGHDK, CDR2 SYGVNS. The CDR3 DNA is TGTGCCAGCAGTATTCAGGACGGGGCAGGCGGGGAGCTGTTTTTT. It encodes CASSIQDGAGGELFF.

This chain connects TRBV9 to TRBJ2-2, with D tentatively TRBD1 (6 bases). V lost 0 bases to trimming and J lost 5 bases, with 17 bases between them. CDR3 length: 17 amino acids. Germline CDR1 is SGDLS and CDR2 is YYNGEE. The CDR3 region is CASSVEGTRGRTGELFF. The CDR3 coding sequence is TGTGCCAGCAGCGTAGAGGGGACAAGGGGTAGGACCGGGGAGCTGTTTTTT.

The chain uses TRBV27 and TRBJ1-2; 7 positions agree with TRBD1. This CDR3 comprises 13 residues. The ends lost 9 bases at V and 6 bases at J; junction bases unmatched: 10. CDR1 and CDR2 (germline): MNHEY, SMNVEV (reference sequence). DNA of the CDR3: TGTGCCAGTTCCCTTCGACAGGGCCATGGCTACACCTTC. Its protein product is CASSLRQGHGYTF.

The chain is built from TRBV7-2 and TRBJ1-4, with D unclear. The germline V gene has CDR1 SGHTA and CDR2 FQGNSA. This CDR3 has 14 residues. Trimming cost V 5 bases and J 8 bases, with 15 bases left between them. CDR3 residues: CASSPRWASEKLFF. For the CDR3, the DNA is TGTGCCAGCAGCCCTCGATGGGCATCCGAAAAACTGTTTTTT.

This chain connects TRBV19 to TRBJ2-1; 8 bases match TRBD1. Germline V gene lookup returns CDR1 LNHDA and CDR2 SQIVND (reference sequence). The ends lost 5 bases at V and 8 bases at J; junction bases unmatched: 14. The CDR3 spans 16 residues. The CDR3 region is CASSSPSKDRGDEQFF. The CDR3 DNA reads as TGTGCCAGTAGTTCTCCATCCAAAGACAGGGGCGATGAGCAGTTCTTC.

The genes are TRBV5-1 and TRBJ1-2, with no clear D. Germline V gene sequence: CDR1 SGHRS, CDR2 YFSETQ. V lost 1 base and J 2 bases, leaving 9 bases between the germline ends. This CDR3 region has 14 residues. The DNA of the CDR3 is TGCGCCAGCAGCTTGTCAGGCCAAAACTATGGCTACACCTTC. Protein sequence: CASSLSGQNYGYTF.

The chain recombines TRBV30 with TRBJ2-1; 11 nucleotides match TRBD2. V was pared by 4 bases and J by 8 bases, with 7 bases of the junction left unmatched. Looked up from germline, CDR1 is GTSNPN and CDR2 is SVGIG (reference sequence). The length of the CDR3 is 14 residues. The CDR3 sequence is CAWTASGGRYEQFF. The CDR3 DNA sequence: TGTGCCTGGACAGCTAGCGGGGGGAGGTATGAGCAGTTCTTC.

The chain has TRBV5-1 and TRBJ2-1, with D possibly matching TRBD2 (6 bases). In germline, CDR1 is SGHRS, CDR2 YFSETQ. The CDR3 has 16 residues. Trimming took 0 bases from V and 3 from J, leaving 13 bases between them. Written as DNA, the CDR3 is TGCGCCAGCAGCTTGGGGGCTAGCGACTACTACAATGAGCAGTTCTTC. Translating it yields CASSLGASDYYNEQFF.

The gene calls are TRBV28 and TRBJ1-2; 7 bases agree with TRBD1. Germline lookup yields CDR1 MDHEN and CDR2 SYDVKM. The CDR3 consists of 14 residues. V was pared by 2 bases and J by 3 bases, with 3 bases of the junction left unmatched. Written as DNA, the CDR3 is TGTGCCAGCAGTTTAGACAGGGAGGACTATGGCTACACCTTC. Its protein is CASSLDREDYGYTF.

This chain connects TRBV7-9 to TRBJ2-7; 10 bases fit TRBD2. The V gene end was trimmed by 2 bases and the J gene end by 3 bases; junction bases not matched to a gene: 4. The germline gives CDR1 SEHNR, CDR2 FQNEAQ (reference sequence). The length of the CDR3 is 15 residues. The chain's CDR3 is CASSLSGRENYEQYF. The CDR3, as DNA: TGTGCCAGCAGCTTAAGCGGGAGGGAAAACTACGAGCAGTACTTC.

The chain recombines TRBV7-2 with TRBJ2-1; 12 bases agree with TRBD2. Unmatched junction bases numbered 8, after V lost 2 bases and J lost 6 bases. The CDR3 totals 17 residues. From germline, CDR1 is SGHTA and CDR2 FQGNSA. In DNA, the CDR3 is TGTGCCAGCAGCTTACAGACTAGCGGGAGTAAGGGCAATGAGCAGTTCTTC. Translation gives CASSLQTSGSKGNEQFF.

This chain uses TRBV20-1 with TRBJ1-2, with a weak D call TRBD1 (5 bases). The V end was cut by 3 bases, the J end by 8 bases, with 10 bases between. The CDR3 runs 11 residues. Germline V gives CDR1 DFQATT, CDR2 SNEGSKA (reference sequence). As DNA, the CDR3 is TGCAGTGCTAGTCCAGACAGAGGCTACACCTTC. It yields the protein CSASPDRGYTF.

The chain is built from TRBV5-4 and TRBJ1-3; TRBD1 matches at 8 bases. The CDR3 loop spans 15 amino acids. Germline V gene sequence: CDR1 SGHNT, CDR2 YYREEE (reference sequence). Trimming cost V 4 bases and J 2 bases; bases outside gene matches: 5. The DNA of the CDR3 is TGTGCCAGCAGCGGAGGACAGGGAGCTGGAAACACCATATATTTT. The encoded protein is CASSGGQGAGNTIYF.

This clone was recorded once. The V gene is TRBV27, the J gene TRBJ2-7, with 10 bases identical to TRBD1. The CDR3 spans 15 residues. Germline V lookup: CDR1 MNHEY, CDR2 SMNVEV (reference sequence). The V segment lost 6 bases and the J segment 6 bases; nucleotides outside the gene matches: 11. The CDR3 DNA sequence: TGTGCCAGCAGCCCTTCCGGGACAGGGGTTGGCGAGCAGTACTTC. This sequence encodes CASSPSGTGVGEQYF.